This T cell receptor (beta chain) was recorded in a study of T cell responses to AZD1222 COVID-19 vaccine. Whether given at about 4 or about 12 weeks, second doses were pooled. The assay was immunoSEQ multiplex PCR, and TCRdb's table has in-frame clones only and misses some. The sample lists under 200,000 clones, about 92% seen once, with approximately 1.2% in the top ten. Trimming removed 8 bases from V and 0 bases from J, with 11 bases in between. Germline CDR1 is SEHNR and CDR2 is FQNEAQ (reference sequence). The length of the CDR3 is 14 residues. To note about this clone: Antigen: not known.

Findings and limits, study-wide: Spike-specific TCR breadth and depth went up after people got two AZD1222 doses.

The origin of this receptor is an adult who received the AZD1222 COVID-19 vaccine. Source: peripheral blood, taken 28 days after the second AZD1222 dose. J is TRBJ1-5 and V is TRBV7-9; D gene unclear. CDR3 DNA: TGTGCCAGCGGGAGCCCAAATAGCAATCAGCCCCAGCATTTT. It specifies CASGSPNSNQPQHF.